The T cell receptor beta chain under discussion was sequenced for a study of blood T cell repertoires in COVID-19. Study overall: The United States, Italy and Spain provided the acute and convalescent COVID-19 samples.

In terms of age and location, participants ranged from about 18 to 100 years and lived in under 30 US areas. This CDR3 has 14 amino acids. From germline, CDR1 is LNHDA and CDR2 SQIVND (reference sequence). Trimming cost V 6 bases and J 1 base, with 9 bases left between them. In the original analysis: Reference gene primers were amplified, and this amplification served to estimate nucleated cell counts. Repertoires were generated with immunoSEQ multiplex PCR, while TCRdb's copy carries only in-frame clones and drops some. From that table come the V and J calls and clone size; the DNA was used to work out D and trimming. In the table there are about 270,000 clones, more than 80% of which are singletons.

The chain carries TRBV19 and TRBJ2-2; tentatively, D is TRBD1 (5 bases). Sequenced: PBMCs or T cells enriched from blood (not recorded which). This TCR derives from a woman in her 30s with acute COVID-19. The CDR3 reads CASRVGQNTGELFF. The CDR3 coding sequence is TGTGCCAGTAGGGTAGGACAGAACACCGGGGAGCTGTTTTTT.